The clone carrying this T cell receptor (beta chain) is a singleton in its sample. Random-hexamer reverse transcription was applied to 0.5 to 1 ug RNA. Each CDR3 protein is one row after TCRdb ran MiXCR on the immunoSEQ multiplex PCR reads. The sample has just over 300,000 distinct CDR3 sequences; about 90% are singletons. This entry comes from a study of CD8 T cells in Susac syndrome. The CDR3 runs 16 residues. The trim removed 6 bases at V and 5 bases at J, leaving 9 bases unmatched. Germline V gene lookup returns CDR1 LNHDA and CDR2 SQIVND (reference sequence). Sequencing used CD4+ T cells from PBMCs. The TCR originated in a human donor with multiple sclerosis. The J gene is TRBJ2-2, the V gene TRBV19; 10 bases agree with TRBD2. CDR3 amino acids: CASSPSGRARTGELFF. Written as DNA, the CDR3 is TGTGCCAGTAGCCCCAGCGGGAGGGCGCGGACCGGGGAGCTGTTTTTT.